These 26 T cell receptor beta chains share one sample of origin, sequenced in a study of Ad26.COV2.S vaccination and SARS-CoV-2 variants. The sample's treatment: around 19 received Ad26.COV2.S at low or high dose, single or two shots; several received placebo; per-sample allocation not given. Repertoires come from day 63 after the first vaccine or placebo injection. Clones were sequenced by immunoSEQ multiplex PCR, and TCRdb holds only the in-frame ones, with some missing. The sample gives 350,000 to 550,000 clones, roughly 89% of which show up once; about 2.4% is in the top ten. The sample was peripheral blood, taken in a trial of Ad26.COV2.S vaccine versus placebo. Receptors were obtained from a person between 18 and 65 years old who received the Ad26.COV2.S COVID-19 vaccine or a placebo.

The chain joins TRBV28 to TRBJ2-7; D could derive from TRBD1 or TRBD2 (5 bases each). Germline CDR1 MDHEN, CDR2 SYDVKM. The CDR3 is 15 amino acids. Trimming removed 5 bases at V and 3 bases at J, with 17 bases between. The CDR3 region is CASSLSGTEDYEQYF. In DNA, the CDR3 is TGTGCCAGCAGTCTCTCCGGGACGGAGGACTACGAGCAGTACTTC. The whole variable domain, filled in from reference TRBV28 and TRBJ2-7, reads DVKVTQSSRYLVKRTGEKVFLECVQDMDHENMFWYRQDPGLGLRLIYFSYDVKMKEKGDIPEGYSVSREKKERFSLILESASTNQTSMYLCASSLSGTEDYEQYFGPGTRLTVT.

The gene calls are TRBV2 and TRBJ2-3; D remains ambiguous. The CDR3 length is 16 residues. Per germline, CDR1 SNHLY and CDR2 FYNNEI. Trimming left V 5 bases short and J 2 bases short, with 17 bases between. Written as DNA, the CDR3 is TGTGCCAGCAGTATAAATTCCCCCGCACTCACAGATACGCAGTATTTT. Translated: CASSINSPALTDTQYF.

The V and J genes are TRBV7-6 and TRBJ2-1; D is unclear. V was cut by 1 base and J by 13 bases, with 8 bases left in between. This CDR3 contains 11 residues. Germline V CDR1 and CDR2: SGHVS, FNYEAQ. The CDR3 region has the DNA TGTGCCAGCAGCTTAGGGCGAGAACAGTTCTTC. It specifies CASSLGREQFF.

This clone appeared a single time. The V call is TRBV5-1, the J call TRBJ2-1; tentative D call: TRBD2 (5 bases). CDR3 length: 13 residues. Deletions cut 3 bases from V and 4 bases from J, with 8 bases between. CDR1 is SGHRS and CDR2 is YFSETQ in the germline V gene. Written as DNA, the CDR3 is TGCGCCAGCAGCTCCGGGGTTTACAATGAGCAGTTCTTC. This codes for CASSSGVYNEQFF.

This chain joins TRBV4-1 and TRBJ1-2; tentative D call: TRBD1 (6 bases). The V end was cut by 2 bases, the J end by 2 bases, with 24 bases between. This CDR3 region has 19 residues. Per germline, CDR1 MGHRA and CDR2 YSYEKL. Here the CDR3 DNA reads TGCGCCAGCAGCCAAAGGAGCGACCGGACAGCTATATCCAACTATGGCTACACCTTC. Amino acids: CASSQRSDRTAISNYGYTF.

The chain joins TRBV2 to TRBJ2-1, with 7 bases identical to TRBD1. There are 15 residues in the CDR3. Germline V gene sequence: CDR1 SNHLY, CDR2 FYNNEI. Losses at the gene ends were 6 bases for V and 3 bases for J; bases not matched to a gene: 8. CDR3 coding DNA: TGTGCCAGCAGAAAAGACAGGGCGGGCTACAATGAGCAGTTCTTC. Translating it yields CASRKDRAGYNEQFF.

This chain links TRBV25-1 with TRBJ2-1; 10 bases map to TRBD2. This CDR3 has 17 amino acids. The junction had 10 bases not matched to a gene; V was cut back by 5 bases and J by 3 bases. Germline V CDR1 and CDR2: MGHDK, SYGVNS. CDR3 in amino acids: CASSSALERGGYNEQFF. DNA for the CDR3: TGTGCCAGCAGTTCTGCTCTAGAGCGGGGGGGCTACAATGAGCAGTTCTTC.

This chain links TRBV4-3 with TRBJ1-4, with a possible D match to TRBD1 (5 bases). CDR1 is LGHNA, CDR2 YSLEER, per germline. The CDR3 is 15 residues long. Trimming took 3 bases from V and 8 from J, leaving 16 bases between them. The CDR3 DNA follows: TGCGCCAGCAGCCAGCAGGGCAACAGAGGAGAAAAACTGTTTTTT. Protein: CASSQQGNRGEKLFF.

V is TRBV18 and J is TRBJ1-6, with 7 bases matching TRBD1. V shed 3 bases, J shed 6 bases, and the junction held 5 bases outside the gene matches. Germline assignment: CDR1 KGHSH and CDR2 LQKENI. The CDR3 runs 15 residues. CDR3 sequence (DNA): TGTGCCAGCTCACCTACAGGGACAGTTAATTCACCCCTCCACTTT. Translation: CASSPTGTVNSPLHF.

The chain has TRBV6-5 and TRBJ1-2, with 10 positions matching TRBD1. The CDR3 totals 15 residues. The J segment lost 6 bases and the V segment lost 6 bases, leaving 10 bases of the junction unmatched. Germline CDR1 and CDR2: MNHEY and SVGAGI. The CDR3: CASRVVSGTGDGYTF. The DNA of the CDR3 is TGTGCCAGCAGGGTAGTATCCGGGACAGGGGATGGCTACACCTTC.

The chain couples TRBV7-2 to TRBJ1-3; TRBD1 is a possible D gene (5 bases). Per the germline V gene, CDR1 is SGHTA and CDR2 is FQGNSA. V lost 1 base, J lost 0 bases, and 10 bases lay in between. CDR3 length equals 16 residues. DNA of the CDR3: TGTGCCAGCAGCTTAGACAGGTTATACTCTGGAAACACCATATATTTT. Residues: CASSLDRLYSGNTIYF. Drawing the rest from reference TRBV7-2 and TRBJ1-3, the complete variable domain is GAGVSQSPSNKVTEKGKDVELRCDPISGHTALYWYRQSLGQGLEFLIYFQGNSAPDKSGLPSDRFSAERTGGSVSTLTIQRTQQEDSAVYLCASSLDRLYSGNTIYFGEGSWLTVV.

Notes on this clone: Additional DNA sequences in this sample encode the identical CDR3. V gene TRBV4-3 combines with J gene TRBJ2-7; D is possibly TRBD1 (6 bases). Trimming shortened V by 2 bases and J by 3 bases, and 11 bases separated the two germline ends. The length of the CDR3 is 14 residues. Germline CDR1 is LGHNA and CDR2 is YSLEER. The CDR3 sequence: CASSQYRGSYEQYF. The CDR3 bases are TGCGCCAGCAGCCAATATAGGGGGAGCTACGAGCAGTACTTC.

A single count supports this clone. The chain combines TRBV19 with TRBJ2-5; D is perhaps TRBD2 (5 bases). Trimming pared 3 bases from V and 5 bases from J, leaving 16 bases between. Per germline, CDR1 LNHDA and CDR2 SQIVND (reference sequence). The CDR3 extends over 15 amino acids. CDR3 region: CASSIGGLSGETQYF. CDR3 coding DNA: TGTGCCAGTAGTATTGGCGGGCTCTCCGGGGAGACCCAGTACTTC.

This clone showed up just once. This chain connects TRBV19 to TRBJ1-1; 9 bases line up with TRBD1. CDR1 and CDR2 (germline): LNHDA, SQIVND (reference sequence). This CDR3 has 17 residues. The J segment lost 4 bases and the V segment lost 8 bases, leaving 17 bases of the junction unmatched. Here the CDR3 DNA reads TGTGCCAGTCAACACCGGGACAGGGAGAAAGGTCGCACTGAAGCTTTCTTT. Its translation: CASQHRDREKGRTEAFF.

In DNA form, the CDR3 reads TGCAGCGTTGACTGGCTCAAAGAGACCCAGTACTTC. It specifies CSVDWLKETQYF. The chain couples TRBV29-1 to TRBJ2-5, with D unclear. Germline V gene lookup returns CDR1 SQVTM and CDR2 ANQGSEA. The germline V and J ends were trimmed by 3 bases and 3 bases, with 8 bases remaining between them. This CDR3 has 12 amino acids.

This clone was detected only once. The V gene is TRBV5-6, the J gene TRBJ1-4; the D gene is possibly TRBD1 (6 bases). Germline V CDR1 and CDR2: SGHDT, YYEEEE. Trimming left V 2 bases short and J 4 bases short, with 12 bases between. There are 15 residues in the CDR3. The CDR3 DNA follows: TGTGCCAGCAGCTTTGGCCCAGGGGTTAATGAAAAACTGTTTTTT. This gives the protein CASSFGPGVNEKLFF.

V gene TRBV7-2 combines with J gene TRBJ1-4, with a weak D call TRBD1 (5 bases). The germline V and J ends were trimmed by 5 bases and 8 bases, with 15 bases remaining between them. The CDR3 spans 14 residues. The germline V gene encodes CDR1 SGHTA and CDR2 FQGNSA. This CDR3 reads CASSPSLGGEKLFF. DNA for the CDR3: TGTGCCAGCAGCCCCTCCCTGGGGGGAGAAAAACTGTTTTTT.

V gene TRBV9 combines with J gene TRBJ1-4, with D hard to call. The CDR3 sequence is 14 residues long. Germline CDR1 and CDR2: SGDLS and YYNGEE. Trimming stripped 0 bases from V and 1 base from J, with 4 bases between. CDR3 amino acids: CASSVAVTNEKLFF. The CDR3 DNA is TGTGCCAGCAGCGTAGCAGTAACTAATGAAAAACTGTTTTTT.

CDR3 coding DNA: TGTGCCAGCAGCGACGGGACTAGCGGGGCCTCAGACAATGAGCAGTTCTTC. Translating gives CASSDGTSGASDNEQFF. This sequence joins TRBV9 and TRBJ2-1; 13 bases line up with TRBD2. Germline values: CDR1 SGDLS, CDR2 YYNGEE. There are 17 residues in the CDR3. J was trimmed by 5 bases and V by 3 bases; bases with no gene match: 8.

The chain couples TRBV6-5 to TRBJ1-5, with D possibly TRBD1 on 5 matching bases. The CDR3 contains 13 residues. V was shortened by 6 bases and J by 3 bases, with 9 bases between the two germline ends. CDR1 MNHEY and CDR2 SVGAGI come from the germline V gene. CDR3 DNA sequence: TGTGCCAGCAGGAGGGGACCCAATCAGCCCCAGCATTTT. Translated, it gives CASRRGPNQPQHF.

This chain uses TRBV6-2 or TRBV6-3 with TRBJ2-7; D tentatively fits TRBD1 or TRBD2 (5 bases each). The CDR3 covers 13 residues. Trimming stripped 2 bases from V and 5 bases from J, with 10 bases between. Germline assignment: CDR1 MNHEY and CDR2 SVGEGT. Written as DNA, the CDR3 is TGTGCCAGCAGTTACCTGGGACCCCACGAGCAGTACTTC. Amino acid sequence: CASSYLGPHEQYF.

The chain joins TRBV6-2 or TRBV6-3 to TRBJ1-2; 10 bases align to TRBD1. With V trimmed by 5 bases and J by 3 bases, 3 bases remained unmatched. This CDR3 is 14 amino acids long. Germline values: CDR1 MNHEY, CDR2 SVGEGT. CDR3 in amino acids: CASSPGTGDYGYTF. The DNA of the CDR3 is TGTGCCAGCAGTCCCGGGACAGGGGACTATGGCTACACCTTC.

The chain has TRBV29-1 and TRBJ1-2; maybe TRBD1 (5 bases). Germline V gene data show CDR1 as SQVTM and CDR2 as ANQGSEA. CDR3 length: 11 residues. Trimming took off 6 bases at V and 7 bases at J, with 12 bases between the two ends. CDR3 amino acids: CSVPRVAGYTF. In DNA, the CDR3 is TGCAGCGTGCCCAGGGTAGCTGGCTACACCTTC.

This clone was picked up a small number of times. The gene calls are TRBV4-3 and TRBJ1-2, with D perhaps matching TRBD1 (5 bases). In germline, CDR1 is LGHNA, CDR2 YSLEER. V was pared by 0 bases and J by 5 bases, with 13 bases between. The CDR3 is made up of 15 amino acids. For the CDR3, the DNA is TGCGCCAGCAGCCAAGATTCGGGCAGGGTATATGGCTACACCTTC. It specifies CASSQDSGRVYGYTF.

This CDR3 is CASSAAPGHTSYNEQFF. The CDR3, as DNA: TGTGCCAGCAGCGCTGCCCCAGGGCACACTTCCTACAATGAGCAGTTCTTC. The chain is built from TRBV9 and TRBJ2-1; tentative D call: TRBD1 (5 bases). Germline V lookup: CDR1 SGDLS, CDR2 YYNGEE. V was shortened by 3 bases and J by 1 base, with 17 bases between the two germline ends. The CDR3 runs 17 residues.

There are a few counts of this clone. This chain links TRBV12-2 with TRBJ1-5; TRBD1, the D gene given by the table, was not confirmed from the DNA. TRBV12-2 is classified as a pseudogene. The CDR3 consists of 15 residues. The CDR3 loop reads CATRLDRTSNQPQHF. The CDR3 bases are TGTGCAACCCGACTGGACAGGACTAGCAATCAGCCCCAGCATTTT.